This T cell receptor beta chain emerged from a study of T cell responses to AZD1222 COVID-19 vaccine. Remarks on this clone: No antigen is known for it.

Study-wide results and limits: AZD1222 recipients seropositive at baseline numbered only 5 to 7. Repertoire sampling happened only post peak T cell response. Spike-wide coverage was observed for vaccine-associated CD4 TCRs, with dominant responses at 160-218 and 743-854. Donors, mostly white British, included more females; clonal diversity was possibly underestimated.

This CDR3 is 15 amino acids long. Trimming cost V 5 bases and J 5 bases, with 17 bases left between them. The germline gives CDR1 MNHEY, CDR2 SVGEGT. Measured with immunoSEQ multiplex PCR; TCRdb has only the in-frame clones, and not every one. The table has some 60,000 clones, roughly 80% seen once; the top ten hold 3% to 4%. This specimen consisted of peripheral blood, obtained 28 days after the second AZD1222 dose. The source of this sequence is an adult who received the AZD1222 COVID-19 vaccine. The genes are TRBV6-2 or TRBV6-3 and TRBJ2-3; no firm D call. The CDR3 DNA follows: TGTGCCAGCAGTGACCCTAGGTCGGGCAGAGATACGCAGTATTTT. It specifies CASSDPRSGRDTQYF.